This TCR beta chain was retrieved from a study of cytomegalovirus exposure and HLA in healthy donors. In the case of this clone: Its antigen is unidentified.

A multiplex PCR was run with 60 Vbeta primers and 13 Jbeta primers. The method was immunoSEQ multiplex PCR; TCRdb's version includes in-frame clones alone and lacks a portion of them. The profile shows about 160,000 clones, about 65% of them singletons. General study results and limits: The likely explanation for a cluster of highly shared sequence variants was sequencing artifact. A later analysis, which compared TCR beta chains of equal frequency, found the HLA-associated ones more clonally expanded.

The V segment lost 7 bases and the J segment 6 bases; nucleotides outside the gene matches: 11. CDR1 is SGHNT and CDR2 is YYREEE in the germline V gene (reference sequence). There are 15 residues in the CDR3. The source is a man aged 40-49 years in good health and CMV-seropositive. J is TRBJ1-2 and V is TRBV5-4; 11 bases match TRBD1. Sequenced sample: PBMCs. The CDR3 nucleotides are TGTGCCAGCTCACGGAGGGACAGGGGGAAAGATGGCTACACCTTC. This gives the protein CASSRRDRGKDGYTF.